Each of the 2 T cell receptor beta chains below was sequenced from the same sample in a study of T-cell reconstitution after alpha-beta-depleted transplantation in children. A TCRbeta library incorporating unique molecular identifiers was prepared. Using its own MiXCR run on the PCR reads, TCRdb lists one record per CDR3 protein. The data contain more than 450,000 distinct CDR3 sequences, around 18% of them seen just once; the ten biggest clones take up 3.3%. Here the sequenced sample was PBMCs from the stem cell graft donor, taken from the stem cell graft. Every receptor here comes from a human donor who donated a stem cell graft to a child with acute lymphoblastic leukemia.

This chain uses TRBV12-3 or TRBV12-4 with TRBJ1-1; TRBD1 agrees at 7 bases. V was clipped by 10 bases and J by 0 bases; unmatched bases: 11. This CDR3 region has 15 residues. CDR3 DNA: TGTGCCACTACTAGACAGGGAAAGATGAACACTGAAGCTTTCTTT. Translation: CATTRQGKMNTEAFF.

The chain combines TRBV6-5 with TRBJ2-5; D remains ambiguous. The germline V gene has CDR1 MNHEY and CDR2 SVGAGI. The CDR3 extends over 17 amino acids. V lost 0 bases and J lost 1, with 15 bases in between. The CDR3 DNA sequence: TGTGCCAGCAGTTACTCGAGATTAGCAGCGACCCAAGAGACCCAGTACTTC. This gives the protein CASSYSRLAATQETQYF.